A single sample gave rise to the 22 T cell receptor beta chains below, sequenced in a study of beta chain features in type 1 diabetes. Their cognate antigens are unknown. All of the isolated RNA was reverse transcribed, so expressed TCRB transcripts were sequenced. The repertoire was sequenced with immunoSEQ multiplex PCR; TCRdb's copy has only in-frame clones and lacks some. Of more than 100,000 clones in the sample, about 16% were seen once. Study results and limitations: Shortening of TCRB CDR3s, moderate but significant, appeared in all four CD4+ subsets of Type 1 diabetes patients.

Sample: central memory CD4+ T cells from blood. The receptors were sampled from a man aged 25 to 40 with type 1 diabetes.

This clone appeared a few times. The rearrangement uses TRBV29-1 and TRBJ1-2; possibly TRBD1 for D (5 bases). The V end was cut by 4 bases, the J end by 2 bases, with 11 bases between. Per germline, CDR1 SQVTM and CDR2 ANQGSEA. The CDR3 totals 13 residues. For the CDR3, the DNA is TGCAGCGTTGCCACCGGGGGAAACTATGGCTACACCTTC. This translates into CSVATGGNYGYTF. The complete variable domain, with remaining parts taken from reference TRBV29-1 and TRBJ1-2, reads SAVISQKPSRDICQRGTSLTIQCQVDSQVTMMFWYRQQPGQSLTLIATANQGSEATYESGFVIDKFPISRPNLTFSTLTVSNMSPEDSSIYLCSVATGGNYGYTFGSGTRLTVV.

The J gene is TRBJ2-7, the V gene TRBV9; no reliable D call. Germline values: CDR1 SGDLS, CDR2 YYNGEE. V lost 2 bases, J lost 1 base, and 7 bases lay in between. CDR3 length equals 13 residues. This chain's CDR3 is CASSVSSSYEQYF. CDR3 bases: TGTGCCAGCAGCGTTTCTAGTTCCTACGAGCAGTACTTC.

The chain has TRBV29-1 and TRBJ2-1, with 11 bases lining up with TRBD1. Germline trimming cut 4 bases from V and 9 bases from J; bases unmatched to any gene: 8. This CDR3 is 14 amino acids long. Germline lookup yields CDR1 SQVTM and CDR2 ANQGSEA. The CDR3 bases are TGCAGCGTTGTAGTGGACAGGGGGCTAGGTGAGCAGTTCTTC. It encodes CSVVVDRGLGEQFF.

V and J are TRBV7-9 and TRBJ2-7, with D perhaps TRBD1 or TRBD2 (5 bases each). Germline-derived CDR1 and CDR2 are SEHNR and FQNEAQ (reference sequence). This CDR3 has 15 residues. The V and J ends lost 7 bases and 4 bases respectively, with 20 bases between them. CDR3 loop: CASTLLGRDLYEQYF. CDR3 nucleotide sequence: TGTGCCAGCACCCTTCTCGGTCGGGACCTTTACGAGCAGTACTTC.

The chain links TRBV9 to TRBJ2-3, with D unresolved. V was trimmed by 4 bases and J by 5 bases, leaving 11 bases between them. Per germline, CDR1 SGDLS and CDR2 YYNGEE. The CDR3 is 13 amino acids. Written as DNA, the CDR3 is TGTGCCAGCAGCTCCCGGCCGCGAGATACGCAGTATTTT. Translation: CASSSRPRDTQYF.

In its sample, this clone was seen a few times. V and J are TRBV7-7 and TRBJ2-2; weak D call: TRBD1 (5 bases). V lost 6 bases and J 1 base, leaving 6 bases between the germline ends. The CDR3 consists of 13 residues. Germline CDR1 SSHAT, CDR2 FNYEAQ (reference sequence). The CDR3 nucleotides are TGTGCCAGCAGGCAGGGGAACACCGGGGAGCTGTTTTTT. Its protein is CASRQGNTGELFF. Full variable domain (missing parts from reference TRBV7-7 and TRBJ2-2): GAGVSQSPRYKVTKRGQDVTLRCDPISSHATLYWYQQALGQGPEFLTYFNYEAQPDKSGLPSDRFSAERPEGSISTLTIQRTEQRDSAMYRCASRQGNTGELFFGEGSRLTVL.

The sample holds a few counts of this clone. The chain couples TRBV4-1 to TRBJ2-3, with unresolved D. Germline V CDR1 and CDR2: MGHRA, YSYEKL. The CDR3 spans 14 residues. V was clipped by 4 bases and J by 3 bases, with 11 bases between them. In nucleotides, the CDR3 is TGCGCCAGCAGCCTAACCCTCAGGACAGATACGCAGTATTTT. This gives the protein CASSLTLRTDTQYF.

The CDR3 region has the DNA TGTGCCAGCAGCGTGACAGGGAACTATGGCTACACCTTC. Translated: CASSVTGNYGYTF. This chain uses TRBV13 with TRBJ1-2; 7 nucleotides line up with TRBD1. Trimming removed 5 bases from V and 2 bases from J; junction bases left unmatched: 2. The CDR3 contains 13 residues. Germline V gene lookup returns CDR1 PRHDT and CDR2 FYEKMQ (reference sequence). The full variable domain, in which reference TRBV13 and TRBJ1-2 provide the parts outside the CDR3, is AAGVIQSPRHLIKEKRETATLKCYPIPRHDTVYWYQQGPGQDPQFLISFYEKMQSDKGSIPDRFSAQQFSDYHSELNMSSLELGDSALYFCASSVTGNYGYTFGSGTRLTVV.

This rearrangement joins TRBV4-2 to TRBJ1-2; D remains unclear. Trimming stripped 5 bases from V and 1 base from J, with 23 bases between. CDR3 length: 18 residues. The germline V gene encodes CDR1 LGHNA and CDR2 YNFKEQ. The CDR3 region has the DNA TGTGCCAGCAGCTTGAGGGCAGCGTCTGACTCACATAACTATGGCTACACCTTC. Translating gives CASSLRAASDSHNYGYTF.

This clone turned up a few times. This rearrangement joins TRBV5-1 to TRBJ2-3; 13 bases line up with TRBD2. Germline lookup yields CDR1 SGHRS and CDR2 YFSETQ. The V gene end was trimmed by 7 bases and the J gene end by 0 bases; junction bases not matched to a gene: 8. The CDR3 is 17 amino acids. Here the CDR3 reads CASRPGLAGLSTDTQYF. The CDR3 nucleotides read TGCGCCAGCCGACCGGGACTAGCGGGACTTAGCACAGATACGCAGTATTTT.

The V gene is TRBV30, the J gene TRBJ2-1, with 7 bases aligning to TRBD2. J gave up 9 bases and V 4 bases, and 6 bases lay outside the gene matches. This CDR3 is built from 12 residues. Germline V lookup: CDR1 GTSNPN, CDR2 SVGIG (reference sequence). The CDR3 DNA follows: TGTGCCTGGAAAAGACTAGCTAGTGAGCAGTTCTTC. Its translation is CAWKRLASEQFF.

The chain carries TRBV25-1 and TRBJ2-3; a possible D gene is TRBD2 (5 bases). V shed 1 base and J shed 5 bases, with 13 bases lying between them. The CDR3 is made up of 15 amino acids. Per the germline V gene, CDR1 is MGHDK and CDR2 is SYGVNS. The CDR3 nucleotides read TGTGCCAGCAGTGAATCGGGAATAGGTAGAGATACGCAGTATTTT. It is translated as CASSESGIGRDTQYF.

This clone was picked up a small number of times. The chain combines TRBV7-9 with TRBJ2-3, with D possibly TRBD1 on 6 matching bases. CDR1 and CDR2 from the germline V gene are SEHNR and FQNEAQ (reference sequence). The V and J ends lost 4 bases and 0 bases respectively, with 17 bases between them. The CDR3 contains 17 residues. Here the CDR3 reads CASSWGRGQLSTDTQYF. The DNA of the CDR3 is TGTGCCAGCAGCTGGGGAAGAGGACAGCTTAGCACAGATACGCAGTATTTT. The full variable domain, in which reference TRBV7-9 and TRBJ2-3 provide the parts outside the CDR3, is DTGVSQNPRHKITKRGQNVTFRCDPISEHNRLYWYRQTLGQGPEFLTYFQNEAQLEKSRLLSDRFSAERPKGSFSTLEIQRTEQGDSAMYLCASSWGRGQLSTDTQYFGPGTRLTVL.

As for this clone: Other DNA sequences in this sample translate to the same CDR3. The chain employs TRBV29-1 and TRBJ1-1; a possible D gene is TRBD1 (5 bases). Germline V gene sequence: CDR1 SQVTM, CDR2 ANQGSEA. The CDR3 runs 13 residues. V lost 4 bases to trimming and J lost 4 bases, with 13 bases between them. This CDR3 is CSVGGTLATEAFF. CDR3 in DNA: TGCAGCGTTGGGGGGACGTTGGCCACTGAAGCTTTCTTT.

This clone appeared a few times. The chain recombines TRBV19 with TRBJ1-2; D is possibly TRBD1 (5 bases). This CDR3 contains 16 residues. CDR1 is LNHDA and CDR2 is SQIVND in the germline V gene (reference sequence). V was pared by 5 bases and J by 3 bases, with 19 bases between. The CDR3 nucleotides are TGTGCCAGTAGTGTCCCGGGACTACAAAGACACTATGGCTACACCTTC. Amino acids: CASSVPGLQRHYGYTF.

This clone occurred many times. This CDR3 reads CAISGTGNEQFF. CDR3 DNA sequence: TGTGCCATCAGTGGGACGGGAAATGAGCAGTTCTTC. V and J are TRBV10-3 and TRBJ2-1, with D perhaps TRBD2 (5 bases). CDR3 size: 12 residues. Trimming stripped 4 bases from V and 7 bases from J, with 8 bases between. Germline V gene data show CDR1 as ENHRY and CDR2 as SYGVKD.

This chain's CDR3 is CASRVTVLSNQPQHF. DNA of the CDR3: TGTGCCAGCAGGGTGACAGTCCTGAGCAATCAGCCCCAGCATTTT. The rearrangement joins TRBV2 to TRBJ1-5; D perhaps matches TRBD1 (5 bases). Between the trimmed V and J ends, which lost 6 bases and 1 base, there was a span of 13 bases. Germline loops: CDR1 SNHLY, CDR2 FYNNEI. The CDR3 sequence is 15 residues long.

CDR3 sequence (DNA): TGTGCCAGCTCACTTTCCGGGTCTTCCTACGAGCAGTACTTC. Residues: CASSLSGSSYEQYF. The chain couples TRBV18 to TRBJ2-7; D is unclear. Germline V gives CDR1 KGHSH, CDR2 LQKENI. V dropped 4 bases and J dropped 1 base, with 11 bases sitting between them. The CDR3 has 14 residues.

Only a few counts were recorded for this clone. V and J are TRBV29-1 and TRBJ1-6; a possible D gene is TRBD1 (5 bases). Trimming removed 6 bases from V and 7 bases from J, with 13 bases in between. The CDR3 is made up of 13 amino acids. Germline values: CDR1 SQVTM, CDR2 ANQGSEA. The CDR3 coding sequence is TGCAGCGTCCGCAGGGAAACCAATTCACCCCTCCACTTT. Translated, it gives CSVRRETNSPLHF.

In this sample, this clone turned up a few times. Given a far larger clone just one base away, this is likely a sequencing read error. The chain links TRBV11-1 to TRBJ2-2; the D is unclear. Germline-derived CDR1 and CDR2 are SGHAT and FQDESV (reference sequence). The germline V and J ends were trimmed by 5 bases and 8 bases, with 9 bases remaining between them. The CDR3 contains 12 residues. CDR3 coding DNA: TGTGCCAGCAGCGGACGAGCGGGGGAGCTGTTTTTT. Translation: CASSGRAGELFF.

The rearrangement links TRBV5-6 to TRBJ1-4, with D unclear. Germline V gives CDR1 SGHDT, CDR2 YYEEEE. V lost 3 bases and J 0 bases, leaving 6 bases between the germline ends. The CDR3 is 14 residues long. The CDR3 reads CASSWRTTNEKLFF. For the CDR3, the DNA is TGTGCCAGCAGCTGGAGAACAACTAATGAAAAACTGTTTTTT.

The rearrangement links TRBV5-1 to TRBJ1-2; no definite D call. The length of the CDR3 is 16 residues. Germline lookup yields CDR1 SGHRS and CDR2 YFSETQ. Trimming pared 7 bases from V and 0 bases from J, leaving 19 bases between. CDR3 in amino acids: CASHINFDKTNYGYTF. Here the CDR3 DNA reads TGCGCCAGCCACATCAACTTCGACAAAACTAACTATGGCTACACCTTC. Drawing the rest from reference TRBV5-1 and TRBJ1-2, the complete variable domain is KAGVTQTPRYLIKTRGQQVTLSCSPISGHRSVSWYQQTPGQGLQFLFEYFSETQRNKGNFPGRFSGRQFSNSRSEMNVSTLELGDSALYLCASHINFDKTNYGYTFGSGTRLTVV.